Below, 14 T cell receptor beta chains from the same sample are listed, as sequenced in a study of blood T cells in healthy people across ages. Primers used in a second PCR of roughly 7 to 12 cycles were a sample-barcoded 5' primer and a J-beta primer mix. TCRdb reprocessed the 5' RACE reads with MiXCR, giving one entry per CDR3 protein. The table shows about 930,000 distinct CDR3 sequences, with roughly 28% occurring only once. Separately, the same data were catalogued under a study of T cells of mothers and their children.

The sequencing sample was made of blood. These receptors were obtained from a woman aged 40 to 50 in good health.

The J gene is TRBJ1-5, the V gene TRBV4-1; D call uncertain. The length of the CDR3 is 14 residues. The germline V gene encodes CDR1 MGHRA and CDR2 YSYEKL. The ends were cut back, 1 base at V and 6 bases at J, with 10 bases in the middle. CDR3 protein: CASSQVGWIQPQHF. The CDR3 DNA is TGCGCCAGCAGCCAAGTTGGATGGATTCAGCCCCAGCATTTT.

The J gene is TRBJ1-2, the V gene TRBV30; D gene unclear. V lost 4 bases and J lost 3, with 9 bases in between. The V gene's germline CDR1 is GTSNPN and CDR2 SVGIG (reference sequence). The CDR3 has 12 amino acids. In DNA, the CDR3 is TGTGCCTGGACCAGCAATGACTATGGCTACACCTTC. Protein sequence: CAWTSNDYGYTF.

There are many counts of this clonotype. The V gene is TRBV7-9, the J gene TRBJ2-1, with D possibly matching TRBD2 (7 bases). The germline V gene has CDR1 SEHNR and CDR2 FQNEAQ (reference sequence). The CDR3 runs to 15 residues. V lost 5 bases to trimming and J lost 4 bases, with 15 bases between them. CDR3 bases: TGTGCCAGCAGCCCCGCGGGGGCTCTTTACAATGAGCAGTTCTTC. This encodes CASSPAGALYNEQFF.

The CDR3 DNA is TGTGCCAGCAGCTCCACCCCGGGACTCAACACAGATACGCAGTATTTT. Translated: CASSSTPGLNTDTQYF. This chain uses TRBV7-2 with TRBJ2-3, with D perhaps matching TRBD2 (6 bases). V lost 4 bases to trimming and J lost 2 bases, with 16 bases between them. There are 16 residues in the CDR3. Germline CDR1 reads SGHTA; CDR2 reads FQGNSA.

This clonotype was seen a handful of times. V and J are TRBV7-2 and TRBJ2-3; TRBD2 agrees at 8 bases. Germline CDR1 SGHTA, CDR2 FQGNSA. V lost 8 bases and J lost 14; bases outside the gene matches: 18. The CDR3 loop spans 14 amino acids. The CDR3 DNA follows: TGTGCCAGCGCCATTAGCCCCGGACTAGCTGTCTGGTATTTT. Amino acids: CASAISPGLAVWYF.

The CDR3 DNA reads TGTGCCAGCAGCCGCCTGGACACCGGGGAGCTGTTTTTT. Residues: CASSRLDTGELFF. This chain uses TRBV3-1 with TRBJ2-2; no clear D gene. The germline V and J ends were trimmed by 4 bases and 3 bases, with 6 bases remaining between them. The CDR3 has 13 amino acids. The germline V gene has CDR1 LGHDT and CDR2 YNNKEL (reference sequence).

In this sample, this clonotype turned up many times. V and J are TRBV29-1 and TRBJ1-2, with a possible D match to TRBD1 (5 bases). The ends were cut back, 6 bases at V and 1 base at J, with 12 bases in the middle. Germline V gives CDR1 SQVTM, CDR2 ANQGSEA. This CDR3 contains 13 residues. The CDR3: CSVTGTVNYGYTF. CDR3 nucleotides: TGCAGCGTGACCGGGACGGTTAACTATGGCTACACCTTC.

The chain links TRBV3-1 to TRBJ1-2; D is ambiguous. V was clipped by 2 bases and J by 1 base, with 8 bases between them. In germline, CDR1 is LGHDT, CDR2 YNNKEL (reference sequence). The CDR3 covers 14 residues. Here the CDR3 reads CASSQNSDNYGYTF. For the CDR3, the DNA is TGTGCCAGCAGCCAAAACAGTGATAACTATGGCTACACCTTC.

This clonotype was observed a handful of times. The chain links TRBV5-1 to TRBJ2-1; D is undetermined. V was trimmed by 6 bases and J by 11 bases, leaving 15 bases between them. The CDR3 is made up of 12 amino acids. CDR1 SGHRS and CDR2 YFSETQ come from the germline V gene. The CDR3 loop is CASKEGAYQQFF. The CDR3 DNA reads as TGCGCCAGCAAAGAAGGCGCTTACCAGCAGTTCTTC.

The table lists this clonotype with a few counts. The chain carries TRBV20-1 and TRBJ2-7; 10 bases match TRBD1. Germline V lookup: CDR1 DFQATT, CDR2 SNEGSKA (reference sequence). The V segment lost 0 bases and the J segment 5 bases; nucleotides outside the gene matches: 7. The CDR3 totals 15 residues. As DNA, the CDR3 is TGCAGTGCTAGAGAGGGGACAGGGGTTTTCCACGAGCAGTACTTC. Protein: CSAREGTGVFHEQYF.

This clonotype was seen only a few times. The gene calls are TRBV4-2 and TRBJ2-6; D possibly corresponds to TRBD1 (6 bases). The CDR3 is 18 residues long. The V end was cut by 3 bases, the J end by 4 bases, with 19 bases between. CDR1 LGHNA and CDR2 YNFKEQ come from the germline V gene. DNA of the CDR3: TGTGCCAGCAGCCAGAGCCTAAAAGGGGGAGCCGGGGCCAACGTCCTGACTTTC. The encoded protein is CASSQSLKGGAGANVLTF.

This clonotype was seen ten or more times. V gene TRBV20-1 combines with J gene TRBJ2-7; 8 bases agree with TRBD1. V lost 5 bases to trimming and J lost 3 bases; unmatched junction nucleotides: 9. Germline CDR1 DFQATT, CDR2 SNEGSKA (reference sequence). CDR3 size: 14 residues. The CDR3 region has the DNA TGCAGTGCTGACCCCGGGACAGGTCTCTACGAGCAGTACTTC. It specifies CSADPGTGLYEQYF.

This chain connects TRBV18 to TRBJ1-2; TRBD1 might be the D (6 bases). Germline CDR1 is KGHSH and CDR2 is LQKENI. V was cut by 0 bases and J by 6 bases, with 20 bases left in between. The CDR3 consists of 17 residues. Written as DNA, the CDR3 is TGTGCCAGCTCACCACCGAGTCTGACAGGTCTAGCGGATGGCTACACCTTC. Its translation is CASSPPSLTGLADGYTF.

In its sample, this clonotype was seen many times. The chain is built from TRBV5-1 and TRBJ2-7, with D uncertain. Germline V gene sequence: CDR1 SGHRS, CDR2 YFSETQ. V lost 7 bases and J lost 5, with 16 bases in between. The CDR3 consists of 13 residues. This CDR3 is CASAPGQRDEQYF. CDR3 nucleotide sequence: TGCGCCAGCGCACCGGGCCAACGTGACGAGCAGTACTTC.